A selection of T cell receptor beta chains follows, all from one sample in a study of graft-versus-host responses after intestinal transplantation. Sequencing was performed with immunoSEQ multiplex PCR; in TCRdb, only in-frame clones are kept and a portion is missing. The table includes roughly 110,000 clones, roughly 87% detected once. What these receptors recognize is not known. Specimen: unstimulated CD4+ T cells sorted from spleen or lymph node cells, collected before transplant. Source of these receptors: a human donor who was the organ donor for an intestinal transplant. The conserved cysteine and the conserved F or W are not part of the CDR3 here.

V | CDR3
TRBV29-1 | SVRWDTEAF
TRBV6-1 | ASSEQANSGNTIY
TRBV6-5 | ASSLGQVSTDTQY
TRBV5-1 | ASSFRGGAPDTQY
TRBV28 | ASSLTGTANYGYT
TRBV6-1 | ASSEGGGGFYEQY
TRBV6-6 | ASRGQGVSTDTQY
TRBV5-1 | ASSPATGVDYEQY
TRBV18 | ASSSYRGNEQF
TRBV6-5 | ASSYLGGPEGYT
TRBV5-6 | ASSLVGKSYYEQY
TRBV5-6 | ASSLWSIGQGSQY
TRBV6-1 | ASLRGTNYGYT
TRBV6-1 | ASHSGQNYGYT
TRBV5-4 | ASSLGSGGVRAQY
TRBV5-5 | ASSLQTVSGNTIY
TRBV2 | ASSELAGKETQY
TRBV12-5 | ASGWEVGNEQF
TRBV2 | ASSPGQLNYGYT
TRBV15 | ATSRVWFGVETEAF
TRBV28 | ASSLSSSRDTQY
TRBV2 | ASSQGRTSYGYT
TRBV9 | ASSVGQGRGGYT
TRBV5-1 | ASSLRGFGANVLT
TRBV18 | ASSPRVGETQY
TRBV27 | ASRALDRPNSPLH
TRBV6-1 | ASSDGQGSGNTIY
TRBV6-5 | ASRGRVDYNEQF
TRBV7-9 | TSSLGGANEKLF
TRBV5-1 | ASSLARAAGETQY
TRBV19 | ASSIGRTEAF
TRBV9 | ASSALGGDEQF
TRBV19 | ASSSAGVGETQY
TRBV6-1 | ASRSPGTGHGYT
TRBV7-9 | ASSRQVNTEAF
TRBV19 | ASRALGGGLGEQY
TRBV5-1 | ASSGQGSYNEQF
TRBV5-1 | ASSSGQGESPLH
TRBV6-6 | ASSYSSGNQPQH
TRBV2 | ASGGGGTDTQY
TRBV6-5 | ASSPHRGVHEKLF
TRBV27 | ASSLAGSGREGRQY
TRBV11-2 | ASSRGQGAKNIQY
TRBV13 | ASSLGLWVGGLYTEAF
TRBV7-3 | ASSLGLAGGPEQF
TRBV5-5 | ASSLGGITRLEQY